This T cell receptor (beta chain) was identified in a study of response to subunit inactivated influenza vaccine. Study results and limitations: Authors suggested each seasonal flu vaccination may recruit only limited numbers of new T cells.

V was shortened by 2 bases and J by 8 bases, with 12 bases between the two germline ends. This CDR3 has 12 residues. Per germline, CDR1 DFQATT and CDR2 SNEGSKA (reference sequence). TCRdb reanalysed the RT-PCR reads using MiXCR and keeps one entry per CDR3 protein. Of about 480,000 distinct CDR3 sequences in the sample, 10% to 11% are singletons; the top ten hold less than 15%. Concerning this clonotype itself: The antigen remains undetermined. This may be a read error: a much more frequent sequence differs by one nucleotide. Because the CDR3 is missing its conserved closing phenylalanine or tryptophan, this is likely a read error.

This sequence originates from a man in his fifties or sixties who received an inactivated influenza vaccine. The specimen comprised PBMCs from blood, sampled 40 to 50 days after vaccination. The chain employs TRBV20-1 and TRBJ1-2, with D maybe TRBD1 (6 bases). CDR3 bases: TGCAGTGCTAGAACCCAGGGGCGAGGCTACACCGTC. Translating it yields CSARTQGRGYTV.